The 30 T cell receptor beta chains presented below share a single source sample, sequenced in a study of shared clonotypes between healthy human individuals. Profiling relied on immunoSEQ multiplex PCR, and the TCRdb table lists in-frame clones only, not all of them. The sample contains just over 95,000 clones, roughly two thirds of which appear only once. The specimen sequenced was memory CD8+ T cells sorted from blood. Subset: CD45RO+ cells pooled with CCR7-negative TemRA cells. These receptors came from a man aged 25 to 40 in good health.

V usage is TRBV7-2 and J usage is TRBJ2-7, with D unclear. Trimming cost V 0 bases and J 1 base, with 4 bases left between them. Germline V gene data show CDR1 as SGHTA and CDR2 as FQGNSA. This CDR3 is built from 13 residues. The DNA of the CDR3 is TGTGCCAGCAGCTTAGCTCAGTCCTACGAGCAGTACTTC. It encodes CASSLAQSYEQYF.

This chain uses TRBV7-9 with TRBJ2-7; 10 bases fit TRBD2. The J segment lost 2 bases and the V segment lost 5 bases, leaving 3 bases of the junction unmatched. Germline CDR1 SEHNR, CDR2 FQNEAQ (reference sequence). The CDR3 runs 14 residues. CDR3 amino acids: CASSLGLAAYEQYF. Written as DNA, the CDR3 is TGTGCCAGCAGCCTCGGACTAGCGGCCTACGAGCAGTACTTC.

The table lists this clone with many counts. This rearrangement joins TRBV6-4 to TRBJ2-3; D is possibly TRBD1 (6 bases). Germline V gives CDR1 MRHNA, CDR2 SNTAGT. V lost 0 bases and J 4 bases, leaving 11 bases between the germline ends. The CDR3 runs to 15 residues. As DNA, the CDR3 is TGTGCCAGCAGTGACTCAGCAGGGGCCTCAGATACGCAGTATTTT. Translating gives CASSDSAGASDTQYF.

This CDR3 is CASSSTPIIYEQYF. As DNA, the CDR3 is TGTGCCAGCAGTTCTACCCCGATAATCTACGAGCAGTACTTC. The rearrangement uses TRBV27 and TRBJ2-7, with D unresolved. This CDR3 is built from 14 residues. Per germline, CDR1 MNHEY and CDR2 SMNVEV (reference sequence). V was clipped by 4 bases and J by 3 bases, with 13 bases between them.

This clone was detected once. The CDR3 sequence: CASEGDRGARLQYF. The CDR3 nucleotides are TGTGCCAGCGAGGGGGACAGGGGCGCGCGGTTACAGTATTTT. V usage is TRBV2 and J usage is TRBJ2-3; 10 nucleotides agree with TRBD1. The ends lost 8 bases at V and 12 bases at J; junction bases unmatched: 14. This CDR3 is 14 amino acids long. Germline lookup yields CDR1 SNHLY and CDR2 FYNNEI.

The chain recombines TRBV7-9 with TRBJ2-3; D is undetermined. Germline CDR1 is SEHNR and CDR2 is FQNEAQ (reference sequence). V was shortened by 2 bases and J by 2 bases, with 8 bases between the two germline ends. This CDR3 is built from 14 residues. The CDR3 protein is CASSLTSDTDTQYF. For the CDR3, the DNA is TGTGCCAGCAGCTTAACAAGTGACACAGATACGCAGTATTTT.

This clone was seen a handful of times. The CDR3 here is CASSYDAMRNTEAFF. The CDR3 nucleotides read TGTGCCAGCAGTTACGACGCTATGAGGAACACTGAAGCTTTCTTT. V is TRBV6-9 and J is TRBJ1-1; D gene ambiguous. Per the germline V gene, CDR1 is MNHGY and CDR2 is SVAAGI. The CDR3 runs 15 residues. Trimming shortened V by 3 bases and J by 1 base, and 12 bases separated the two germline ends.

The V and J genes are TRBV5-6 and TRBJ2-5; D is possibly TRBD1 (6 bases). The CDR3 runs 15 residues. Per the germline V gene, CDR1 is SGHDT and CDR2 is YYEEEE. Trimming took off 4 bases at V and 7 bases at J, with 20 bases between the two ends. In DNA, the CDR3 is TGTGCCAGCAGCCGGGACACCCTCAGCCCTGGGACCCAGTACTTC. Its protein product is CASSRDTLSPGTQYF.

CDR3 DNA sequence: TGTGCCAGCAGCCCGGGATACTACGAGCAGTACTTC. Translating it yields CASSPGYYEQYF. The chain is built from TRBV7-9 and TRBJ2-7; possible D gene TRBD2, 5 bases. V lost 5 bases and J 3 bases, leaving 8 bases between the germline ends. CDR3 length: 12 amino acids. From germline, CDR1 is SEHNR and CDR2 FQNEAQ (reference sequence).

This sequence joins TRBV5-5 and TRBJ2-6; D gene uncertain. V was pared by 2 bases and J by 3 bases, with 6 bases between. Germline V gene data show CDR1 as SGHKS and CDR2 as YYEKEE (reference sequence). The CDR3 is made up of 14 amino acids. Here the CDR3 DNA reads TGTGCCAGCAGCTTAAGAGTTGGGGCCAACGTCCTGACTTTC. It specifies CASSLRVGANVLTF.

The chain links TRBV6-1 to TRBJ1-4; D is ambiguous. CDR3 length: 14 amino acids. Germline CDR1 and CDR2: MNHNS and SASEGT. Trimming left V 8 bases short and J 4 bases short, with 14 bases between. As DNA, the CDR3 is TGTGCCAGCGCCCCCGGACTCCTTAATGAAAAACTGTTTTTT. This gives the protein CASAPGLLNEKLFF.

This clone was observed at least ten times. The rearrangement joins TRBV6-1 to TRBJ2-3, with 9 bases that match TRBD2. CDR3 length equals 16 residues. CDR1 is MNHNS, CDR2 SASEGT, per germline. V lost 3 bases, J lost 3 bases, and 7 bases stayed unmatched. The CDR3 coding sequence is TGTGCCAGCAGTGAGACTGCGGGAGGGCCTACAGATACGCAGTATTTT. Amino acid sequence: CASSETAGGPTDTQYF.

This clone was counted only a few times. V is TRBV7-9 and J is TRBJ1-4; D is possibly TRBD1 (5 bases). Per germline, CDR1 SEHNR and CDR2 FQNEAQ (reference sequence). This CDR3 has 14 amino acids. Trimming shortened V by 10 bases and J by 0 bases, and 12 bases separated the two germline ends. The CDR3 region is CATGTFATNEKLFF. CDR3 coding DNA: TGTGCCACCGGGACGTTTGCAACTAATGAAAAACTGTTTTTT.

This chain links TRBV19 with TRBJ1-1, with a possible D match to TRBD1 (5 bases). The germline V and J ends were trimmed by 8 bases and 2 bases, with 15 bases remaining between them. CDR3 length: 14 residues. CDR1 is LNHDA, CDR2 SQIVND, per germline (reference sequence). The CDR3 DNA follows: TGTGCCAGTGGTTCCGGGGACTCTAACACTGAAGCTTTCTTT. Encoded protein: CASGSGDSNTEAFF.

V gene TRBV7-9 combines with J gene TRBJ1-2; D might be TRBD1 (6 bases). From germline, CDR1 is SEHNR and CDR2 FQNEAQ (reference sequence). The CDR3 runs to 14 residues. The V and J ends lost 2 bases and 4 bases respectively, with 11 bases between them. CDR3 residues: CASSLTSGAYGYTF. The CDR3 DNA reads TGTGCCAGCAGCTTAACTTCAGGGGCCTATGGCTACACCTTC.

The chain combines TRBV5-8 with TRBJ1-5, with D tentatively TRBD1 (6 bases). Per germline, CDR1 SGHTS and CDR2 YDEGEE. V was shortened by 6 bases and J by 2 bases, with 18 bases between the two germline ends. The CDR3 totals 16 residues. The CDR3 sequence is CASKPRGGGGNQPQHF. CDR3 coding DNA: TGTGCCAGCAAACCTAGGGGGGGCGGTGGCAATCAGCCCCAGCATTTT.

V is TRBV7-6 and J is TRBJ2-1; 9 nucleotides agree with TRBD2. The V gene's germline CDR1 is SGHVS and CDR2 FNYEAQ. Trimming cost V 9 bases and J 4 bases; bases outside gene matches: 7. The length of the CDR3 is 14 residues. DNA for the CDR3: TGTGCCAGTAGCGGGAGTTTAGGTTACAATGAGCAGTTCTTC. This sequence encodes CASSGSLGYNEQFF.

This clone was seen more than once but under ten times. A much larger clone differs from this one at a single base, so this may be a read error. The rearrangement links TRBV6-5 to TRBJ2-2; D not resolved. Germline V gene sequence: CDR1 MNHEY, CDR2 SVGAGI. Trimming left V 2 bases short and J 3 bases short, with 4 bases between. The length of the CDR3 is 13 residues. This chain's CDR3 is CASSYRDTGELFF. The DNA of the CDR3 is TGTGCCAGCAGTTACAGGGACACCGGGGAGCTGTTTTTT.

The chain uses TRBV28 and TRBJ2-5; D might be TRBD1 (6 bases). The CDR3 is 15 residues long. CDR1 and CDR2 (germline): MDHEN, SYDVKM. V lost 7 bases and J 3 bases, leaving 18 bases between the germline ends. For the CDR3, the DNA is TGTGCCAGCACACGTCTGAGGGACACTGAAGAGACCCAGTACTTC. Translated, it gives CASTRLRDTEETQYF.

The chain combines TRBV27 with TRBJ1-2; 10 bases are a match to TRBD1. This CDR3 is 15 amino acids long. The V segment lost 5 bases and the J segment 6 bases; nucleotides outside the gene matches: 9. Germline V lookup: CDR1 MNHEY, CDR2 SMNVEV (reference sequence). This chain's CDR3 is CASSQGTGAVHGYTF. In DNA, the CDR3 is TGTGCCAGCAGTCAGGGGACAGGGGCGGTTCATGGCTACACCTTC.

The CDR3 region is CASSDSSQNEQFF. The CDR3 DNA follows: TGTGCCAGCAGTGACTCGAGTCAGAATGAGCAGTTCTTC. The chain uses TRBV6-4 and TRBJ2-1; D not resolved. Deletions cut 0 bases from V and 7 bases from J, with 7 bases between. Germline CDR1 and CDR2: MRHNA and SNTAGT. The CDR3 sequence is 13 residues long.

This clone showed up just a few times. The CDR3 sequence is CASSSTSGSSNNEQFF. The CDR3 DNA sequence: TGTGCCAGCAGCTCGACTAGCGGGAGTTCCAACAATGAGCAGTTCTTC. This chain connects TRBV7-3 to TRBJ2-1; 12 nucleotides align to TRBD2. The junction had 6 bases not matched to a gene; V was cut back by 4 bases and J by 5 bases. This CDR3 has 16 amino acids. Germline V lookup: CDR1 SGHTA, CDR2 FQGTGA.

The chain combines TRBV7-9 with TRBJ2-7, with TRBD2 matching over 9 bases. The V gene end was trimmed by 4 bases and the J gene end by 4 bases; junction bases not matched to a gene: 8. This CDR3 has 15 residues. Germline lookup yields CDR1 SEHNR and CDR2 FQNEAQ (reference sequence). The DNA of the CDR3 is TGTGCCAGCAGCTCCGTTCGGACTAGCGTTTACGAGCAGTACTTC. The encoded protein is CASSSVRTSVYEQYF. The full variable domain, rest sourced from reference TRBV7-9 and TRBJ2-7, is DTGVSQNPRHKITKRGQNVTFRCDPISEHNRLYWYRQTLGQGPEFLTYFQNEAQLEKSRLLSDRFSAERPKGSFSTLEIQRTEQGDSAMYLCASSSVRTSVYEQYFGPGTRLTVT.

The chain has TRBV6-1 and TRBJ2-5; D call uncertain. The V gene's germline CDR1 is MNHNS and CDR2 SASEGT. The CDR3 runs 15 residues. Trimming removed 4 bases from V and 2 bases from J, with 14 bases in between. The CDR3 sequence: CASSVEVGSQETQYF. Here the CDR3 DNA reads TGTGCCAGCAGTGTTGAGGTGGGGTCACAAGAGACCCAGTACTTC.

This clone appeared a few times. The chain links TRBV27 to TRBJ2-7; D uncertain. This CDR3 has 13 residues. Germline V CDR1 and CDR2: MNHEY, SMNVEV (reference sequence). Trimming took 4 bases from V and 2 from J, leaving 9 bases between them. The CDR3 coding sequence is TGTGCCAGCAGTTACTCGCAGGCCTACGAGCAGTACTTC. This encodes CASSYSQAYEQYF.

This clone has only a few counts. The V gene is TRBV10-2, the J gene TRBJ2-7; 8 nucleotides line up with TRBD2. This CDR3 region has 14 residues. Germline V gene sequence: CDR1 WSHSY, CDR2 SAAADI. Germline trimming cut 10 bases from V and 0 bases from J; bases unmatched to any gene: 8. Written as DNA, the CDR3 is TGCGCCACCACCACGACTAGCGACTCCTACGAGCAGTACTTC. This translates into CATTTTSDSYEQYF.

V usage is TRBV5-1 and J usage is TRBJ2-3, with TRBD1 matching 7 bases. In germline, CDR1 is SGHRS, CDR2 YFSETQ. The J segment lost 0 bases and the V segment lost 2 bases, leaving 9 bases of the junction unmatched. The CDR3 runs 17 residues. The CDR3 loop is CASSLAGDSSSTDTQYF. In DNA, the CDR3 is TGCGCCAGCAGCTTAGCCGGGGACAGTTCTAGCACAGATACGCAGTATTTT.

This clone has just one count. V is TRBV4-1 and J is TRBJ2-6; 9 nucleotides align to TRBD1. The CDR3 has 16 amino acids. V shed 3 bases and J 1 base; nucleotides not matched to a gene: 1. Germline CDR1 reads MGHRA; CDR2 reads YSYEKL. The CDR3 nucleotides are TGCGCCAGCAGCCAGACAGGGGGGTCTGGGGCCAACGTCCTGACTTTC. Translated, it gives CASSQTGGSGANVLTF.

This clone was counted many times. V and J are TRBV7-9 and TRBJ1-2; tentative D call: TRBD1 (5 bases). The CDR3 consists of 14 residues. Germline-derived CDR1 and CDR2 are SEHNR and FQNEAQ (reference sequence). V lost 5 bases to trimming and J lost 3 bases, with 13 bases between them. CDR3 coding DNA: TGTGCCAGCAGCCGCCCCGGGGACCACTATGGCTACACCTTC. Protein product: CASSRPGDHYGYTF.

The chain employs TRBV25-1 and TRBJ2-5; no firm D call. The germline V gene encodes CDR1 MGHDK and CDR2 SYGVNS. CDR3 size: 17 residues. Trimming left V 2 bases short and J 5 bases short, with 21 bases between. The CDR3 here is CASSETSAGSDRETQYF. CDR3 nucleotide sequence: TGTGCCAGCAGTGAAACCTCCGCCGGAAGCGATCGGGAGACCCAGTACTTC.